These 22 T cell receptor beta chains were sequenced from one sample in a study of beta chain features in type 1 diabetes. The isolated RNA, all of it, was reverse transcribed, so expressed TCRB transcripts were what got sequenced. Some clones are missing from TCRdb's copy, which holds only in-frame ones; the method was immunoSEQ multiplex PCR. The sample includes approximately 340,000 clones, about 15% of them seen just once. Sequenced input: naive CD4+ T cells from blood. The receptors originated from a woman aged 18-30 years in good health.

In this sample, this clone turned up a few times. The chain links TRBV7-9 to TRBJ2-7; 9 positions match TRBD2. Unmatched junction bases numbered 8, after V lost 1 base and J lost 7 bases. This CDR3 is 15 amino acids long. The germline CDR1 and CDR2 sequences are SEHNR and FQNEAQ (reference sequence). The CDR3 DNA follows: TGTGCCAGCAGCTTAGAGTCGGCGGGAGGGAGGGAGCAGTACTTC. This gives the protein CASSLESAGGREQYF.

This clone was picked up a small number of times. The chain couples TRBV29-1 to TRBJ1-3; TRBD1 matches 7 bases. V lost 0 bases to trimming and J lost 1 base; unmatched junction nucleotides: 6. This CDR3 spans 16 amino acids. Germline-derived CDR1 and CDR2 are SQVTM and ANQGSEA. The CDR3 is CSVEDRGRGSGNTIYF. The CDR3 nucleotides read TGCAGCGTTGAAGATCGGGGCAGGGGGTCTGGAAACACCATATATTTT. The variable domain in full, completed from reference TRBV29-1 and TRBJ1-3, reads SAVISQKPSRDICQRGTSLTIQCQVDSQVTMMFWYRQQPGQSLTLIATANQGSEATYESGFVIDKFPISRPNLTFSTLTVSNMSPEDSSIYLCSVEDRGRGSGNTIYFGEGSWLTVV.

This clone has a handful of counts. V is TRBV5-1 and J is TRBJ1-2, with unresolved D. The CDR3 sequence is 14 residues long. The germline V gene has CDR1 SGHRS and CDR2 YFSETQ. V gave up 2 bases and J gave up 5 bases, with 13 bases separating them. Here the CDR3 reads CASSLEGRTYGYTF. The CDR3 nucleotides are TGCGCCAGCAGCTTAGAGGGCAGGACTTATGGCTACACCTTC. Full variable domain (missing parts from reference TRBV5-1 and TRBJ1-2): KAGVTQTPRYLIKTRGQQVTLSCSPISGHRSVSWYQQTPGQGLQFLFEYFSETQRNKGNFPGRFSGRQFSNSRSEMNVSTLELGDSALYLCASSLEGRTYGYTFGSGTRLTVV.

In its sample, this clone was seen a few times. The chain recombines TRBV4-2 with TRBJ1-5, with D hard to call. The germline V gene encodes CDR1 LGHNA and CDR2 YNFKEQ. The V gene lost 1 base and the J gene lost 6 bases, with 13 bases spanning the gap. The CDR3 consists of 15 residues. The CDR3 is CASSQVIGGSQPQHF. CDR3 nucleotide sequence: TGTGCCAGCAGCCAAGTAATAGGCGGGTCTCAGCCCCAGCATTTT.

This clone was seen more than once but under ten times. V gene TRBV5-1 combines with J gene TRBJ2-7; 7 bases are shared with TRBD2. The CDR3 sequence is 15 residues long. Trimming cost V 2 bases and J 4 bases; bases outside gene matches: 9. The germline gives CDR1 SGHRS, CDR2 YFSETQ. The CDR3 coding sequence is TGCGCCAGCAGCTTCGGCCGGGGGGTCAGTTACGAGCAGTACTTC. Protein product: CASSFGRGVSYEQYF.

The chain uses TRBV9 and TRBJ1-1; D is ambiguous. The V gene's germline CDR1 is SGDLS and CDR2 YYNGEE. The CDR3 has 14 amino acids. Trimming cost V 1 base and J 3 bases, with 10 bases left between them. The CDR3 sequence is CASSVLPADTEAFF. The CDR3 bases are TGTGCCAGCAGCGTACTCCCCGCGGACACTGAAGCTTTCTTT.

This chain uses TRBV28 with TRBJ1-5, with a tentative D call TRBD1 (6 bases). CDR1 MDHEN and CDR2 SYDVKM come from the germline V gene. CDR3 length: 15 residues. V was shortened by 6 bases and J by 1 base, with 13 bases between the two germline ends. CDR3: CASRPEQGSNQPQHF. CDR3 DNA sequence: TGTGCCAGCAGACCGGAGCAGGGGAGCAATCAGCCCCAGCATTTT.

The V and J genes are TRBV25-1 and TRBJ2-7; 9 nucleotides line up with TRBD1. V shed 1 base and J 2 bases; nucleotides not matched to a gene: 9. This CDR3 contains 17 residues. Germline CDR1 and CDR2: MGHDK and SYGVNS. CDR3 sequence (DNA): TGTGCCAGCAGTGAATGGGGGGGACAGGGTGCAACCTACGAGCAGTACTTC. This codes for CASSEWGGQGATYEQYF.

The rearrangement links TRBV27 to TRBJ2-2; D is perhaps TRBD2 (6 bases). Germline CDR1 MNHEY, CDR2 SMNVEV (reference sequence). The CDR3 sequence is 13 residues long. Trimming left V 6 bases short and J 4 bases short, with 9 bases between. This CDR3 is CASSTLATGELFF. DNA of the CDR3: TGTGCCAGCAGCACACTAGCCACCGGGGAGCTGTTTTTT.

This clone was picked up a small number of times. The J gene is TRBJ2-5, the V gene TRBV5-1, with TRBD2 matching over 10 bases. This CDR3 comprises 15 residues. Germline V gene sequence: CDR1 SGHRS, CDR2 YFSETQ. The junction had 8 bases not matched to a gene; V was cut back by 3 bases and J by 6 bases. In DNA form, the CDR3 reads TGCGCCAGCAGCTCCTCTAGCGGGGGATCGCAGACCCAGTACTTC. As protein: CASSSSSGGSQTQYF.

This sequence joins TRBV28 and TRBJ2-4; 7 bases fit TRBD1. With V trimmed by 5 bases and J by 3 bases, 10 bases remained unmatched. CDR3 size: 16 residues. Germline CDR1 is MDHEN and CDR2 is SYDVKM. As DNA, the CDR3 is TGTGCCAGCAGTCCACGGACAGGATCAGTCAAAAACATTCAGTACTTC. It yields the protein CASSPRTGSVKNIQYF.

This clone came up a few times. The genes are TRBV2 and TRBJ2-7, with 9 bases identical to TRBD1. This CDR3 region has 15 residues. Germline V gene data show CDR1 as SNHLY and CDR2 as FYNNEI. V was pared by 4 bases and J by 4 bases, with 8 bases of the junction left unmatched. Here the CDR3 reads CASSGRTGDPYEQYF. In nucleotides, the CDR3 is TGTGCCAGCAGTGGGAGGACAGGGGACCCTTACGAGCAGTACTTC.

In this sample, this clone turned up a few times. CDR3 loop: CASGDNMNTEAFF. CDR3 DNA sequence: TGTGCCAGCGGGGACAACATGAACACTGAAGCTTTCTTT. This rearrangement joins TRBV6-5 to TRBJ1-1, with a tentative D call TRBD1 (6 bases). Between the trimmed V and J ends, which lost 8 bases and 0 bases, there was a span of 10 bases. This CDR3 has 13 residues. Looked up from germline, CDR1 is MNHEY and CDR2 is SVGAGI.

This chain connects TRBV29-1 to TRBJ2-7; TRBD2 aligns across 7 bases. Per the germline V gene, CDR1 is SQVTM and CDR2 is ANQGSEA. V trimming: 7 bases; J trimming: 2 bases; junction bases outside the gene matches: 14. This CDR3 region has 15 residues. CDR3 sequence (DNA): TGCAGCGCCACCTTGGGTAGCGGGCCTACCTACGAGCAGTACTTC. This encodes CSATLGSGPTYEQYF.

V is TRBV6-1 and J is TRBJ2-5; weak D call: TRBD1 (6 bases). Germline CDR1 is MNHNS and CDR2 is SASEGT. V shed 4 bases and J shed 4 bases, with 10 bases lying between them. The CDR3 is made up of 13 amino acids. CDR3 sequence reads: CASSADRLETQYF. CDR3 bases: TGTGCCAGCAGTGCCGACAGGCTAGAGACCCAGTACTTC.

This clone was counted between two and nine times. The chain is built from TRBV5-4 and TRBJ2-1; no firm D call. Trimming pared 0 bases from V and 4 bases from J, leaving 14 bases between. The CDR3 runs to 16 residues. Germline CDR1 reads SGHNT; CDR2 reads YYREEE (reference sequence). The CDR3 bases are TGTGCCAGCAGCTTGGATGCGATTGGCGGTTACAATGAGCAGTTCTTC. Its translation: CASSLDAIGGYNEQFF.

The sample holds a few counts of this clone. This chain uses TRBV4-1 with TRBJ2-1; D unresolved. CDR3 size: 17 residues. Germline V gene data show CDR1 as MGHRA and CDR2 as YSYEKL. Trimming removed 3 bases at V and 0 bases at J, with 15 bases between. CDR3: CASSQAMTASSYNEQFF. DNA for the CDR3: TGCGCCAGCAGCCAGGCAATGACTGCCAGCTCCTACAATGAGCAGTTCTTC.

The chain carries TRBV2 and TRBJ2-1; the D gene is possibly TRBD1 (6 bases). The V end lost 3 bases, the J end lost 6 bases, and 15 bases lay between the germline ends. CDR1 is SNHLY, CDR2 FYNNEI, per germline. The CDR3 extends over 15 amino acids. The CDR3 region has the DNA TGTGCCAGCAGTGAGGGACACGTGAGGGGCAATGAGCAGTTCTTC. This encodes CASSEGHVRGNEQFF. Filled out from reference TRBV2 and TRBJ2-1, the complete variable domain reads EPEVTQTPSHQVTQMGQEVILRCVPISNHLYFYWYRQILGQKVEFLVSFYNNEISEKSEIFDDQFSVERPDGSNFTLKIRSTKLEDSAMYFCASSEGHVRGNEQFFGPGTRLTVL.

This chain connects TRBV9 to TRBJ1-5; no reliable D call. The V gene lost 0 bases and the J gene lost 4 bases, with 11 bases spanning the gap. Germline V lookup: CDR1 SGDLS, CDR2 YYNGEE. The CDR3 covers 15 residues. CDR3 loop: CASSVGYGVNQPQHF. The CDR3 nucleotides read TGTGCCAGCAGCGTAGGGTACGGGGTGAATCAGCCCCAGCATTTT.

This clone came up a few times. The V gene is TRBV18, the J gene TRBJ2-5; 10 bases match TRBD1. The CDR3 spans 17 residues. Germline V gene lookup returns CDR1 KGHSH and CDR2 LQKENI. J was trimmed by 0 bases and V by 6 bases; bases with no gene match: 10. The CDR3 bases are TGTGCCAGCTCTCCCGGACAGGGGGGACTATACCAAGAGACCCAGTACTTC. It codes for CASSPGQGGLYQETQYF.

The rearrangement joins TRBV7-2 to TRBJ2-5; TRBD1 aligns across 7 bases. The CDR3 contains 17 residues. Germline values: CDR1 SGHTA, CDR2 FQGNSA. J gave up 0 bases and V 3 bases, and 10 bases lay outside the gene matches. CDR3 sequence reads: CASSLGQPSWYQETQYF. CDR3 sequence (DNA): TGTGCCAGCAGCTTGGGACAGCCTTCTTGGTACCAAGAGACCCAGTACTTC.

V and J are TRBV29-1 and TRBJ1-2, with unresolved D. The V gene's germline CDR1 is SQVTM and CDR2 ANQGSEA. Trimming cost V 7 bases and J 5 bases, with 11 bases left between them. The CDR3 extends over 11 amino acids. The CDR3 loop reads CSASEVYGYTF. The CDR3 nucleotides are TGCAGCGCCTCTGAGGTATATGGCTACACCTTC.